The clone carrying this TCR beta chain showed up just a few times. V trimming: 3 bases; J trimming: 4 bases; junction bases outside the gene matches: 11. The CDR3 has 16 residues. CDR1 SGHRS and CDR2 YFSETQ come from the germline V gene. Participant ages covered roughly 18 to 89 years across about 25 US areas. In Cohort 3, a recovered donor had either two negative PCRs, clearance, or symptom resolution. This entry is derived from a study of blood T cell repertoires in COVID-19. In the study's own analysis: Reference gene primers were amplified, and this amplification served to estimate nucleated cell counts. Sequencing was performed with immunoSEQ multiplex PCR; in TCRdb, only in-frame clones are kept and a portion is missing. V, J and clone size are those of that table, while D and trimming were read from the DNA. The sample has more than 300,000 clones, more than 90% seen once.

The chain uses TRBV5-1 and TRBJ1-1; 8 nucleotides align to TRBD1. This sequence originates from a woman in her 30s who had recovered from COVID-19. Source material: PBMCs or T cells enriched from blood (not recorded which). Written as DNA, the CDR3 is TGCGCCAGCAGCTGGGACCCCACAGGGGGGGGCACTGAAGCTTTCTTT. Residues: CASSWDPTGGGTEAFF. The full variable domain, in which reference TRBV5-1 and TRBJ1-1 provide the parts outside the CDR3, is KAGVTQTPRYLIKTRGQQVTLSCSPISGHRSVSWYQQTPGQGLQFLFEYFSETQRNKGNFPGRFSGRQFSNSRSEMNVSTLELGDSALYLCASSWDPTGGGTEAFFGQGTRLTVV.